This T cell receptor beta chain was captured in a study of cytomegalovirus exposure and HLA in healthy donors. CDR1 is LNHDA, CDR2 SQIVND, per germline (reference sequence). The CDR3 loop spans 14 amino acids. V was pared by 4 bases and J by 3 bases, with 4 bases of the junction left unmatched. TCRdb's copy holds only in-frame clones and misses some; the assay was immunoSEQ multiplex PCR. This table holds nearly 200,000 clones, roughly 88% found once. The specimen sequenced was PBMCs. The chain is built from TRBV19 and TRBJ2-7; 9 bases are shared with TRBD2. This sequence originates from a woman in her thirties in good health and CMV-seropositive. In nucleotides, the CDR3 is TGTGCCAGTAGTAAAGCGGGAGGCATCTACGAGCAGTACTTC. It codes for CASSKAGGIYEQYF.